The T cell receptor (beta chain) under discussion was sequenced for a study of T cell repertoires in cytomegalovirus infection. Overall study: Well-studied HLA-B-restricted CMV epitopes were used in the study alongside recently identified HLA-C-restricted ones. Public TCR beta signatures provided an indication of both CMV infection and a matching HLA type.

The V and J ends lost 4 bases and 7 bases, in that order; junction bases with no gene match: 6. The germline gives CDR1 SGHNT, CDR2 YYREEE (reference sequence). The CDR3 totals 14 residues. Many counts were recorded for this clonotype. Its cognate antigen is unknown. From the reads, TCRdb called clonotypes with MiXCR, one entry per CDR3 protein. The data contain 450,000 to 600,000 distinct CDR3 sequences, 30% to 40% of them singletons. The receptor's source is a human donor in good health (CMV status not recorded). Some clones in this sample may be carry-over from other donors' samples. This chain connects TRBV5-4 to TRBJ1-5; 9 nucleotides align to TRBD1. The sequenced sample was cultured PBMCs, obtained from culture after CMV antigen stimulation. In nucleotides, the CDR3 is TGTGCCAGCAGCCCGGGACAGGGTGGACAGCCCCAGCATTTT. It specifies CASSPGQGGQPQHF.